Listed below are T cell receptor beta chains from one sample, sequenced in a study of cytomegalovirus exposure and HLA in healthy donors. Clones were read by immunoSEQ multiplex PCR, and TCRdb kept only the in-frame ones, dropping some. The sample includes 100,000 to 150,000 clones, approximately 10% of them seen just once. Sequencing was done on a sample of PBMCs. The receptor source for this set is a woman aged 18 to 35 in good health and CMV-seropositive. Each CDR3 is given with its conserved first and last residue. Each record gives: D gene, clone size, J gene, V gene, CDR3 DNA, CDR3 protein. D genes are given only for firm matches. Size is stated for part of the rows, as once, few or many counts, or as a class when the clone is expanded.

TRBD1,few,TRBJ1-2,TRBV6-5,TGTGCCAGCAGTCGCGGACAGGGTGTACTTCGTGGCTACACCTTC,CASSRGQGVLRGYTF
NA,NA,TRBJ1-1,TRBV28,TGTGCCAGCAGTCTTAGGGGCACGGGTTCTACTGAAGCTTTCTTT,CASSLRGTGSTEAFF
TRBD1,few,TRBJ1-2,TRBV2,TGTGCCAGCAAGGGACAGAACTATGGCTACACCTTC,CASKGQNYGYTF
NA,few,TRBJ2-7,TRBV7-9,TGTGCCAGCTCCCCGCGGGACGGGGGCTACGAGCAGTACTTC,CASSPRDGGYEQYF
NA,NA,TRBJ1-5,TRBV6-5,TGTGCCAGCACCCTAGGGGGGGGACAGCCCCAGCATTTT,CASTLGGGQPQHF
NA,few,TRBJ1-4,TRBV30,TGTGCCTGGGGTACGGGGGGGACTAATGAAAAACTGTTTTTT,CAWGTGGTNEKLFF
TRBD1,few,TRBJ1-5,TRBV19,TGTGCCAGTAGTATAGGACAGGGAAACTATCAGCCCCAGCATTTT,CASSIGQGNYQPQHF
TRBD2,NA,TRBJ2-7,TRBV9,TGTGCCAGCAGCGTAAGGGCGGGAGCGTACGAGCAGTACTTC,CASSVRAGAYEQYF
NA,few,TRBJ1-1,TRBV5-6,TGTGCCAGCCAAACCCTGACAGGAGACACTGAAGCTTTCTTT,CASQTLTGDTEAFF
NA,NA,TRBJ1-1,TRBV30,TGTGCCTGGACAAAACAGGGCGGGAGGGCTGCAGCTTTCTTT,CAWTKQGGRAAAFF
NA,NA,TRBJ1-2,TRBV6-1,TGTGCCAGCAGTACAACAGGTTTTGGCTACACCTTC,CASSTTGFGYTF
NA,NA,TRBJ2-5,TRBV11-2,TGTGCCAGCAGACAACAGGTGGGGGAGACCCAGTACTTC,CASRQQVGETQYF
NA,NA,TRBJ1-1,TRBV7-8,TGTGCCAGCAGCGTTGACGGGGGGAACACTGAAGCTTTCTTT,CASSVDGGNTEAFF
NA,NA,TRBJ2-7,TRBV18,TGTGCCAGCTCACCCCGACAGGACTCCTACGAGCAGTACTTC,CASSPRQDSYEQYF
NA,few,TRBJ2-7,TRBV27,TGTGCCAGCACTCCCAACCCCCTAGCGGAGCAGTACTTC,CASTPNPLAEQYF
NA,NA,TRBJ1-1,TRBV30,TGTGCCTGGAGTGGACAGGCGAACACTGAAGCTTTCTTT,CAWSGQANTEAFF